The 21 T cell receptor beta chains listed next were all sequenced from one sample in a study of T cells in Graves' hyperthyroidism and ophthalmopathy. TCR beta CDR3 regions were amplified from RNA. A first-round RT-PCR of the TCR CDR3 used the HTBI primer set. MiXCR was run by TCRdb on the multiplex PCR reads, yielding one entry per CDR3 protein. The profile shows approximately 530,000 distinct CDR3 sequences, roughly 21% of them singletons. Sample: blood. The receptors were sampled from a man aged 40-50 years with Graves' ophthalmopathy.

The genes are TRBV28 and TRBJ2-3; 7 positions match TRBD2. The CDR3 is made up of 16 amino acids. J lost 0 bases, V lost 6 bases, and 9 bases had no gene match. CDR1 and CDR2 (germline): MDHEN, SYDVKM. CDR3 bases: TGTGCCAGCAGCTTACTAGCGACCTTTAGCACAGATACGCAGTATTTT. Its protein product is CASSLLATFSTDTQYF.

This clonotype was observed a handful of times. J is TRBJ2-7 and V is TRBV4-3, with D possibly matching TRBD2 (6 bases). Germline CDR1 LGHNA, CDR2 YSLEER. Between the trimmed V and J ends, which lost 3 bases and 1 base, there was a span of 13 bases. This CDR3 comprises 15 residues. The DNA of the CDR3 is TGCGCCAGCAGCCAGGCTGTTGCGGGATCCTACGAGCAGTACTTC. Amino acid sequence: CASSQAVAGSYEQYF.

This clonotype was seen repeatedly, ten times or more. The rearrangement joins TRBV27 to TRBJ1-1; no reliable D call. V dropped 1 base and J dropped 0 bases, with 6 bases sitting between them. This CDR3 comprises 14 residues. In germline, CDR1 is MNHEY, CDR2 SMNVEV (reference sequence). The CDR3 is CASSLYRLNTEAFF. The CDR3 nucleotides are TGTGCCAGCAGTTTATACAGATTGAACACTGAAGCTTTCTTT.

This rearrangement joins TRBV7-9 to TRBJ2-2; maybe TRBD2 (6 bases). V lost 4 bases and J 6 bases, leaving 15 bases between the germline ends. The V gene's germline CDR1 is SEHNR and CDR2 FQNEAQ (reference sequence). The CDR3 loop spans 15 amino acids. The CDR3 is CASSSRLVQAGELFF. As DNA, the CDR3 is TGTGCCAGCAGCTCACGACTAGTTCAAGCCGGGGAGCTGTTTTTT.

This clonotype was counted ten times or more. V usage is TRBV20-1 and J usage is TRBJ2-5; 12 bases line up with TRBD1. Germline V gene sequence: CDR1 DFQATT, CDR2 SNEGSKA (reference sequence). Germline trimming cut 6 bases from V and 6 bases from J; bases unmatched to any gene: 5. This CDR3 contains 13 residues. Written as DNA, the CDR3 is TGCAGTGCGGGACAGGGGGCGACGAAGACCCAGTACTTC. Its protein is CSAGQGATKTQYF.

This clonotype was seen repeatedly, ten times or more. In nucleotides, the CDR3 is TGTGCCACCTCGGGAGGGTGGAGCACTGAAGCTTTCTTT. This codes for CATSGGWSTEAFF. This chain links TRBV12-3 or TRBV12-4 with TRBJ1-1; D uncertain. The CDR3 loop spans 13 amino acids. The germline V and J ends were trimmed by 10 bases and 4 bases, with 16 bases remaining between them.

The table lists this clonotype with many counts. The CDR3 DNA is TGTGCCAGCAGCCACGGACCCGACTATGGCTACACCTTC. This encodes CASSHGPDYGYTF. This chain connects TRBV12-3 or TRBV12-4 to TRBJ1-2; no definite D call. The germline V and J ends were trimmed by 6 bases and 3 bases, with 11 bases remaining between them. The CDR3 runs 13 residues.

This clonotype was counted at least ten times. The V call is TRBV12-3 or TRBV12-4, the J call TRBJ1-5; D gene unclear. The CDR3 sequence is 15 residues long. V lost 6 bases and J lost 0, with 12 bases in between. The chain's CDR3 is CASSPGRYSNQPQHF. The CDR3 bases are TGTGCCAGCAGCCCTGGACGGTATAGCAATCAGCCCCAGCATTTT.

This chain joins TRBV27 and TRBJ2-3, with unresolved D. V was trimmed by 3 bases and J by 0 bases, leaving 13 bases between them. Germline V gives CDR1 MNHEY, CDR2 SMNVEV (reference sequence). This CDR3 region has 16 residues. The CDR3 region is CASSFLATTSTDTQYF. The CDR3 DNA is TGTGCCAGCAGTTTTTTAGCCACGACTAGCACAGATACGCAGTATTTT.

This clonotype has only one observation. The CDR3 here is CASSQDNRTYYNEQFF. CDR3 DNA sequence: TGTGCCAGCAGCCAAGACAATAGAACCTATTACAATGAGCAGTTCTTC. The V and J genes are TRBV14 and TRBJ2-1, with no clear D. Germline V gives CDR1 SGHDN, CDR2 FVKESK. Trimming pared 0 bases from V and 4 bases from J, leaving 13 bases between. The CDR3 totals 16 residues.

This clonotype was seen ten or more times. The chain combines TRBV29-1 with TRBJ2-2, with TRBD2 matching 11 bases. Germline assignment: CDR1 SQVTM and CDR2 ANQGSEA. Trimming took 4 bases from V and 3 from J; bases not matched to a gene: 7. The CDR3 loop spans 16 amino acids. DNA of the CDR3: TGCAGCGTTGCGACTAGCGGGATACCGTACACCGGGGAGCTGTTTTTT. It is translated as CSVATSGIPYTGELFF.

The chain couples TRBV12-5 to TRBJ1-1; TRBD1 is a possible D gene (5 bases). V lost 7 bases to trimming and J lost 6 bases, with 12 bases between them. In germline, CDR1 is LGHNT, CDR2 FRNRAP. The CDR3 sequence is 12 residues long. In DNA, the CDR3 is TGTGCTAGTGACCTCAGGGAGGCTGAAGCTTTCTTT. It is translated as CASDLREAEAFF.

This clonotype was counted ten times or more. The genes are TRBV6-1 and TRBJ2-1; TRBD2 aligns across 7 bases. CDR1 MNHNS and CDR2 SASEGT come from the germline V gene. The CDR3 loop spans 14 amino acids. Unmatched junction bases numbered 9, after V lost 7 bases and J lost 6 bases. In DNA, the CDR3 is TGTGCCAGCAAGAGTAGCGGGCGTACCAATGAGCAGTTCTTC. It specifies CASKSSGRTNEQFF.

The table lists this clonotype with many counts. This chain joins TRBV2 and TRBJ1-1, with D perhaps matching TRBD1 (6 bases). The germline gives CDR1 SNHLY, CDR2 FYNNEI. The CDR3 contains 14 residues. V lost 2 bases and J 4 bases, leaving 11 bases between the germline ends. The CDR3: CASSESVGGTEAFF. DNA of the CDR3: TGTGCCAGCAGTGAATCGGTAGGGGGCACTGAAGCTTTCTTT.

The chain is built from TRBV2 and TRBJ1-3, with a possible D match to TRBD1 (6 bases). The V end lost 4 bases, the J end lost 0 bases, and 7 bases lay between the germline ends. Germline V lookup: CDR1 SNHLY, CDR2 FYNNEI. This CDR3 contains 14 residues. The DNA for the CDR3 is TGTGCCAGCAGTGGGGGGCGCTCTGGAAACACCATATATTTT. As protein: CASSGGRSGNTIYF.

The V call is TRBV7-2, the J call TRBJ1-2; 11 bases align to TRBD1. The CDR3 is made up of 18 amino acids. In germline, CDR1 is SGHTA, CDR2 FQGNSA. V was clipped by 2 bases and J by 2 bases; unmatched bases: 10. CDR3: CASSLTGTGGALNYGYTF. The DNA for the CDR3 is TGTGCCAGCAGCTTAACCGGGACAGGGGGAGCTCTCAACTATGGCTACACCTTC.

This clonotype was seen repeatedly, ten times or more. The chain carries TRBV7-9 and TRBJ1-1, with D perhaps matching TRBD1 (5 bases). CDR1 SEHNR and CDR2 FQNEAQ come from the germline V gene (reference sequence). The CDR3 totals 12 residues. V was cut by 5 bases and J by 7 bases, with 11 bases left in between. The CDR3 is CASSPGPSEAFF. CDR3 DNA sequence: TGTGCCAGCAGCCCGGGGCCCAGTGAAGCTTTCTTT. Full variable domain (missing parts from reference TRBV7-9 and TRBJ1-1): DTGVSQNPRHKITKRGQNVTFRCDPISEHNRLYWYRQTLGQGPEFLTYFQNEAQLEKSRLLSDRFSAERPKGSFSTLEIQRTEQGDSAMYLCASSPGPSEAFFGQGTRLTVV.

This chain uses TRBV4-3 with TRBJ2-3, with TRBD1 matching 9 bases. The J segment lost 6 bases and the V segment lost 4 bases, leaving 11 bases of the junction unmatched. CDR1 and CDR2 from the germline V gene are LGHNA and YSLEER. The CDR3 is 16 residues long. The CDR3 DNA is TGCGCCAGCAGCCGCTCCGGGACAGGGAGAGTGGATACGCAGTATTTT. Residues: CASSRSGTGRVDTQYF.

The CDR3 sequence is CASSVFGQGGNYGYTF. The CDR3 DNA is TGTGCCAGCAGTGTTTTTGGACAGGGGGGTAACTATGGCTACACCTTC. This chain joins TRBV2 and TRBJ1-2; TRBD1 matches at 10 bases. CDR3 length equals 16 residues. Looked up from germline, CDR1 is SNHLY and CDR2 is FYNNEI. Trimming cost V 4 bases and J 1 base; bases outside gene matches: 6.

This clonotype has at least ten counts. The V and J genes are TRBV11-2 and TRBJ2-7, with TRBD1 identical over 7 bases. The CDR3 runs to 12 residues. CDR1 and CDR2 (germline): SGHAT, FQNNGV. V lost 5 bases to trimming and J lost 9 bases; unmatched junction nucleotides: 7. This chain's CDR3 is CASSPRQGVQYF. CDR3 DNA: TGTGCCAGCAGCCCTCGTCAGGGGGTGCAGTACTTC.

The V gene is TRBV12-3 or TRBV12-4, the J gene TRBJ1-3; D might be TRBD1 (6 bases). Trimming stripped 7 bases from V and 0 bases from J, with 16 bases between. The CDR3 is 16 amino acids. The CDR3 loop is CASTDTGTRSGNTIYF. CDR3 in DNA: TGTGCCAGCACCGACACAGGGACCCGCTCTGGAAACACCATATATTTT.